The clone carrying this T cell receptor (beta chain) was seen repeatedly, ten times or more. Its target is unknown. This CDR3 spans 15 amino acids. V gave up 6 bases and J gave up 7 bases; unmatched junction bases: 9. Germline CDR1 reads SEHNR; CDR2 reads FQNEAQ (reference sequence). This sample is drawn from a study of T cell repertoires in cytomegalovirus infection. Across the whole study: Peptides in the study included HLA-C-restricted and HLA-B-restricted CMV epitopes. Matching HLA type and CMV infection were both indicated by public TCR beta signatures.

Regarding the study as a whole: In two of eight donors, the top clonotype was HLA-C-restricted CMV-specific.

MiXCR, run by TCRdb on the reads, gives a single entry per CDR3 protein. The repertoire includes 310,000 or so distinct CDR3 sequences, 25% of them detected once, and roughly 14% sits in the top ten. This receptor was identified in a human donor in good health (CMV status not recorded). Some clones in this sample may be carry-over from other donors' samples. This chain links TRBV7-9 with TRBJ2-1; 10 bases are shared with TRBD2. This specimen consisted of cultured PBMCs, obtained from culture after CMV antigen stimulation. The CDR3 loop reads CASRTGTSARNEQFF. The CDR3 DNA reads as TGTGCCAGCAGAACCGGGACTAGCGCCAGAAATGAGCAGTTCTTC.